The rows below give T cell receptor beta chains drawn from one sample of a study of PD-1 blockade in classical Hodgkin lymphoma. Data came from immunoSEQ multiplex PCR; TCRdb stores just in-frame clones and leaves some out. The sample includes 75,000 to 100,000 clones, roughly 76% seen only once; the top ten take roughly 15%. Sequencing used peripheral blood mononuclear cells (PBMCs), obtained before the second cycle of nivolumab. The receptors shown here come from a human donor with classical Hodgkin lymphoma. CDR3s include the opening cysteine and the closing phenylalanine or tryptophan. The D gene is left open where the match is weak. Expanded clones are given a class, and other clones once, few, many or no size at all.

TRBJ2-7	-	-	TRBV6-5	TGTGCCAGCAGATTCTCAAGGGACACCGTCTACGAGCAGTACTTC	CASRFSRDTVYEQYF
TRBJ1-2	-	few	TRBV13	TGTGCCAGCAGCCTGGAAACTGGCTACACCTTC	CASSLETGYTF
TRBJ1-2	-	-	TRBV5-5	TGTGCCAGCAGCTTTCCAGGAAACCAATATGGCTACACCTTC	CASSFPGNQYGYTF
TRBJ2-3	TRBD2	-	TRBV7-2	TGTGCCAGCAGCTTCAGCGGGAGGACAGATACGCAGTATTTT	CASSFSGRTDTQYF
TRBJ2-7	-	-	TRBV6-1	TGTGCCAGCAGTGAAGCGCTTCGGGCTAGCCTGTACTTC	CASSEALRASLYF
TRBJ2-2	-	-	TRBV7-2	TGTGCCAGCAGCGTCCGGACTTGGACCGGGGAGCTGTTTTTT	CASSVRTWTGELFF
TRBJ1-1	-	-	TRBV4-3	TGCGCCAGCAGCCAAGTGAGGGGAGGTAACACTGAAGCTTTCTTT	CASSQVRGGNTEAFF
TRBJ1-1	-	-	TRBV5-1	TGCGCCAGCAGCGAAGAAGCGTTTAGGGCTCCGAACACTGAAGCTTTCTTT	CASSEEAFRAPNTEAFF
TRBJ1-1	-	-	TRBV6-5	TGTGCCAGCAGTTACGCGAGTGGCACTGAAGCTTTCTTT	CASSYASGTEAFF
TRBJ2-3	-	-	TRBV6-5	TGTGCCAGCAGTGAGGAGGGGGGGCCAGATACGCAGTATTTT	CASSEEGGPDTQYF
TRBJ2-3	TRBD1	-	TRBV4-2	TGTGCCAGCAGCCCGACAGGGCCCCTCACAGATACGCAGTATTTT	CASSPTGPLTDTQYF
TRBJ2-2	-	-	TRBV25-1	TGTGCCAGCAGTGATCCCCATAGCGGATGGCCCCTCGGGGAGCTGTTTTTT	CASSDPHSGWPLGELFF
TRBJ1-2	-	-	TRBV18	TGTGCCAGCTCACCACGGGATCCACAGGACGGCTACACCTTC	CASSPRDPQDGYTF
TRBJ1-4	-	-	TRBV6-6	TGTGCCAGCAGTCCCCAGGGTAGGGCTGAAAAACTGTTTTTT	CASSPQGRAEKLFF
TRBJ2-7	-	-	TRBV7-2	TGTGCCAGCAGCTTAGGGACCATCACCGAGCAGTACTTC	CASSLGTITEQYF
TRBJ2-1	-	-	TRBV29-1	TGCAGCGTTGGGTTGAGGTATGAGAATGAGCAGTTCTTC	CSVGLRYENEQFF
TRBJ1-2	-	few	TRBV19	TGTGCCAGTAGTATTGGCCAGGGCGCAGGGGGCTACACCTTC	CASSIGQGAGGYTF
TRBJ2-3	-	-	TRBV10-1	TGCGCCAGCAGTGAGAACCCCGGGGCAGCTGACACAGATACGCAGTATTTT	CASSENPGAADTDTQYF
TRBJ1-1	-	-	TRBV7-9	TGTGCCAGCAGCTTAGTTGTGGGACAAGGCACTGAAGCTTTCTTT	CASSLVVGQGTEAFF
TRBJ2-3	-	-	TRBV5-1	TGCGCCAGCAGCCCCTACAACCAAGACGGAGATACGCAGTATTTT	CASSPYNQDGDTQYF
TRBJ2-1	-	-	TRBV11-2	TGTGCCAGCAGCTTAGATCTTCAGGTCCGGGTCGAGCAGTTCTTC	CASSLDLQVRVEQFF
TRBJ1-4	-	-	TRBV2	TGTGCCAGCAGTCCTGGACAGCGATCAACTAATGAAAAACTGTTTTTT	CASSPGQRSTNEKLFF
TRBJ1-3	-	medium-sized	TRBV11-1	TGTGCCAGCAGCCCTGATTGGGGGCGTGGAAACACCATATATTTT	CASSPDWGRGNTIYF
TRBJ2-7	-	few	TRBV10-1	TGCGCCAGCAGCAACGGACAGTCCTACGAGCAGTACTTC	CASSNGQSYEQYF
TRBJ1-4	-	-	TRBV19	TGTGCCAGTAGTCAAGCAACTGGTGAAAAACTGTTTTTT	CASSQATGEKLFF
TRBJ1-2	TRBD1	-	TRBV9	TGTGCCAGCAGCGTAGCCCCGGACAGGGGCTATGGCTACACCTTC	CASSVAPDRGYGYTF
TRBJ1-1	TRBD1	-	TRBV14	TGTGCCAGCAGTACGGCCGGGACAGGGACTGAAGCTTTCTTT	CASSTAGTGTEAFF
TRBJ2-3	-	-	TRBV15	TGTGCCACCAGCCCGGGGACTTTTCTGCGGAGCACAGATACGCAGTATTTT	CATSPGTFLRSTDTQYF
TRBJ1-1	-	-	TRBV19	TGTGCCAGTAGTCCCCAGGGCAGGGACGGGGTTGGGAACACTGAAGCTTTCTTT	CASSPQGRDGVGNTEAFF
TRBJ1-5	-	once	TRBV6-5	TGTGCCAGCAGTTCCCGTAGCAATCAGCCCCAGCATTTT	CASSSRSNQPQHF
TRBJ1-2	-	-	TRBV5-4	TGTGCCAGCATCAACGGGCAGGAAAGGGTGGATGGCTACACCTTC	CASINGQERVDGYTF
TRBJ2-7	-	-	TRBV4-2	TGTGCCAGCAGCCCCAGGGAGAACTCCTACGAGCAGTACTTC	CASSPRENSYEQYF
TRBJ2-5	-	-	TRBV5-8	TGTGCCAGCAGTAAGATCGGATTCCAAGAGACCCAGTACTTC	CASSKIGFQETQYF
TRBJ2-3	-	-	TRBV29-1	TGCAGCGTTGACGCCAGGGCCACAGATACGCAGTATTTT	CSVDARATDTQYF
TRBJ2-3	-	-	TRBV19	TGTGCCAGTAGTAAGGGGGACACAGATACGCAGTATTTT	CASSKGDTDTQYF
TRBJ2-3	TRBD1	-	TRBV5-1	TGCGCCAGCAGCTACCTACCGGGACAGCCCACTAGCACAGATACGCAGTATTTT	CASSYLPGQPTSTDTQYF
TRBJ2-7	TRBD2	-	TRBV19	TGTGCCAGTAGTATCCGGACTAGCGGGACTACCGAGCAGTACTTC	CASSIRTSGTTEQYF
TRBJ2-4	-	-	TRBV5-1	TGCGCCAGCAGCTTGGATCAGCCAGGCAACATTCAGTACTTC	CASSLDQPGNIQYF
TRBJ2-3	-	-	TRBV21-1	TGTGCCAGCAGCAAAAAGCGGGAGAGGGTGGCAGATACGCAGTATTTT	CASSKKRERVADTQYF
TRBJ2-5	-	-	TRBV10-3	TGTGCCACAGCCTCCTTGGAGACCCAGTACTTC	CATASLETQYF
TRBJ1-2	-	few	TRBV11-2	TGTGCCAGCAGCATCAGAGGAGTAGGCTACACCTTC	CASSIRGVGYTF
TRBJ2-7	-	-	TRBV7-9	TGTGCCAGCAGCTTAGATCAGGTCGGAAGAGGCTCCTACGAGCAGTACTTC	CASSLDQVGRGSYEQYF
TRBJ1-2	TRBD1	-	TRBV19	TGTGCCAGTAGTACCGCTCCGACAGGGAGGCTCCGATATGGCTACACCTTC	CASSTAPTGRLRYGYTF
TRBJ1-2	-	many	TRBV2	TGTGCCAGCAGTCCACAGGGTGGCTATGGCTACACCTTC	CASSPQGGYGYTF
TRBJ2-5	-	-	TRBV11-2	TGTGCCAGCAGCTTGAACCTGGAGACCCAGTACTTC	CASSLNLETQYF
TRBJ2-2	-	-	TRBV6-5	TGTGCCAGCGGCAGTAGCGCCGGGGAGCTGTTTTTT	CASGSSAGELFF
TRBJ1-2	-	-	TRBV29-1	TGCAGCGTTGAAAACCAGGACCTGAATCGCTATGGCTACACCTTC	CSVENQDLNRYGYTF
TRBJ2-1	TRBD2	-	TRBV10-3	TGTGCCATCAGCCCGGGACTAGCGGGAGATGAGCAGTTCTTC	CAISPGLAGDEQFF
TRBJ1-2	-	-	TRBV30	TGTGCCTGGAGTGTCCTTGGGGGATTAGGCTACACCTTC	CAWSVLGGLGYTF
TRBJ1-1	-	-	TRBV6-5	TGTGCCAGCAGCCTGCACGGGGGCACTGAAGCTTTCTTT	CASSLHGGTEAFF
TRBJ2-7	-	once	TRBV5-6	TGTGCCAGCACCCGGCGGGGCGCCTCCTACGAGCAGTACTTC	CASTRRGASYEQYF